This T cell receptor beta chain was identified in a study of neurological immune-mediated disorders. Study at large: The study included approximately 34 multiple sclerosis patients, some 30 relapsing-remitting and 3 secondary progressive. Study-wide findings and caveats: HTLV-1-associated myelopathy had the most TCR clonal expansion, while multiple sclerosis had the least, a level that fell below healthy controls.

The method for making cDNA was 5'RACE, and it used 10-nucleotide random UMIs. The yield of each sequencing run was over 160 million TCR-beta sequences from 15-18 subjects. TCRdb recomputed calls from the 5' RACE reads with MiXCR, one row per CDR3 protein. The sample carries 45,000 to 70,000 distinct CDR3 sequences, about 4.2% recorded once. This CDR3 has 13 amino acids. Germline CDR1 MNHEY, CDR2 SMNVEV (reference sequence). V was trimmed by 4 bases and J by 2 bases, leaving 8 bases between them. This clonotype was observed a handful of times. No antigen is known for it. The V call is TRBV27, the J call TRBJ2-5; the D gene is possibly TRBD1 (5 bases). The specimen sequenced was PBMCs. This clonotype originated in a man aged 45 to 65 with multiple sclerosis. CDR3 in amino acids: CASSSRDQETQYF. Here the CDR3 DNA reads TGTGCCAGCAGTTCCAGGGATCAAGAGACCCAGTACTTC.